Each of the 32 T cell receptor beta chains below was sequenced from the same sample in a study of cytomegalovirus exposure and HLA in healthy donors. The assay was immunoSEQ multiplex PCR, and TCRdb's table has in-frame clones only and misses some. The sample includes tens of thousands of clones, approximately 96% seen only once; the top ten take about 10%. Sequencing used PBMCs. The receptors stem from a man between 25 and 39 years old in good health and CMV-seropositive.

This clone was observed a single time. The chain combines TRBV9 with TRBJ2-7; 8 bases align to TRBD1. Looked up from germline, CDR1 is SGDLS and CDR2 is YYNGEE. V lost 0 bases to trimming and J lost 6 bases; unmatched junction nucleotides: 11. The CDR3 has 16 residues. The CDR3 bases are TGTGCCAGCAGCGTAGCAGCCGGACAGGGTGTGGGCGAGCAGTACTTC. Its protein product is CASSVAAGQGVGEQYF.

In DNA form, the CDR3 reads TGTGCCAGCAGCCGCGGGACAGGGGAAAAGACCCAGTACTTC. Translating gives CASSRGTGEKTQYF. The chain has TRBV14 and TRBJ2-5, with TRBD1 matching over 10 bases. J gave up 6 bases and V 4 bases, and 5 bases lay outside the gene matches. The CDR3 extends over 14 amino acids. The germline V gene has CDR1 SGHDN and CDR2 FVKESK.

The V call is TRBV11-2, the J call TRBJ2-7; the match to TRBD1 covers 7 bases. The V and J ends lost 2 bases and 1 base, in that order; junction bases with no gene match: 5. CDR3 length: 15 amino acids. Germline CDR1 is SGHAT and CDR2 is FQNNGV. The CDR3 DNA reads TGTGCCAGCAGCTTATTAGAGACAGGGTCCTACGAGCAGTACTTC. Its protein is CASSLLETGSYEQYF.

V usage is TRBV7-8 and J usage is TRBJ2-7; TRBD1 aligns across 9 bases. CDR3 size: 14 residues. The V segment lost 8 bases and the J segment 1 base; nucleotides outside the gene matches: 6. CDR1 and CDR2 (germline): SGHVS, FQNEAQ. CDR3 DNA: TGTGCCAGCGGCCGGGACAGGGTTTCCTACGAGCAGTACTTC. Translation: CASGRDRVSYEQYF.

The chain carries TRBV9 and TRBJ2-3; a weak D match, TRBD2 (6 bases). From germline, CDR1 is SGDLS and CDR2 YYNGEE. V dropped 1 base and J dropped 3 bases, with 12 bases sitting between them. This CDR3 has 15 amino acids. The CDR3 nucleotides are TGTGCCAGCAGCGTATTTAGCGGAGAGACAGATACGCAGTATTTT. It codes for CASSVFSGETDTQYF. The complete variable domain, with remaining parts taken from reference TRBV9 and TRBJ2-3, reads DSGVTQTPKHLITATGQRVTLRCSPRSGDLSVYWYQQSLDQGLQFLIQYYNGEERAKGNILERFSAQQFPDLHSELNLSSLELGDSALYFCASSVFSGETDTQYFGPGTRLTVL.

The CDR3 protein is CASSGGQGDTDTQYF. In DNA form, the CDR3 reads TGTGCCAGCAGTGGGGGACAGGGAGACACAGATACGCAGTATTTT. The chain employs TRBV6-1 and TRBJ2-3, with 9 bases matching TRBD1. The CDR3 is made up of 15 amino acids. V lost 4 bases and J lost 2; bases outside the gene matches: 4. Germline assignment: CDR1 MNHNS and CDR2 SASEGT.

The V gene is TRBV4-2, the J gene TRBJ2-1; D unclear. This CDR3 contains 14 residues. The V gene lost 0 bases and the J gene lost 9 bases, with 12 bases spanning the gap. Germline V lookup: CDR1 LGHNA, CDR2 YNFKEQ. The CDR3 spells CASSQDNRAFEQFF. CDR3 DNA sequence: TGTGCCAGCAGCCAAGATAATCGAGCATTTGAGCAGTTCTTC.

This chain links TRBV4-3 with TRBJ2-7, with TRBD2 matching over 9 bases. This CDR3 region has 15 residues. In germline, CDR1 is LGHNA, CDR2 YSLEER. J was trimmed by 3 bases and V by 0 bases; bases with no gene match: 3. The CDR3 region has the DNA TGCGCCAGCAGCCAAGATAGCGGGAGAGTCTACGAGCAGTACTTC. This translates into CASSQDSGRVYEQYF.

This clone was observed once. The chain is built from TRBV18 and TRBJ2-7; TRBD1 matches at 8 bases. CDR1 is KGHSH and CDR2 is LQKENI in the germline V gene. The V gene end was trimmed by 8 bases and the J gene end by 0 bases; junction bases not matched to a gene: 6. The CDR3 is made up of 14 amino acids. CDR3 in amino acids: CASRLTGGSYEQYF. In nucleotides, the CDR3 is TGTGCCAGCAGACTTACAGGGGGCTCCTACGAGCAGTACTTC. The complete variable domain, with remaining parts taken from reference TRBV18 and TRBJ2-7, reads NAGVMQNPRHLVRRRGQEARLRCSPMKGHSHVYWYRQLPEEGLKFMVYLQKENIIDESGMPKERFSAEFPKEGPSILRIQQVVRGDSAAYFCASRLTGGSYEQYFGPGTRLTVT.

This clone appeared once. The rearrangement links TRBV28 to TRBJ2-7; D is possibly TRBD2 (6 bases). The germline V gene encodes CDR1 MDHEN and CDR2 SYDVKM. This CDR3 contains 17 residues. V shed 11 bases and J shed 0 bases, with 26 bases lying between them. CDR3 nucleotides: TGTGCCTCCAGTCGGAGGAGGGGCGGTACGGGCTCCTACGAGCAGTACTTC. It specifies CASSRRRGGTGSYEQYF.

The V gene is TRBV5-1, the J gene TRBJ2-5, with D perhaps matching TRBD1 (5 bases). V was shortened by 0 bases and J by 2 bases, with 8 bases between the two germline ends. There are 14 residues in the CDR3. The germline gives CDR1 SGHRS, CDR2 YFSETQ. The DNA of the CDR3 is TGCGCCAGCAGCTTGGGGAACAGGCAAGAGACCCAGTACTTC. This sequence encodes CASSLGNRQETQYF.

V gene TRBV15 combines with J gene TRBJ1-1; D remains ambiguous. The CDR3 length is 15 residues. Trimming took off 0 bases at V and 1 base at J, with 9 bases between the two ends. Germline assignment: CDR1 LNHNV and CDR2 YYDKDF (reference sequence). The CDR3 region has the DNA TGTGCCACCAGCAGAGATTTGGCAGGGAACACTGAAGCTTTCTTT. It translates to CATSRDLAGNTEAFF.

The chain carries TRBV19 and TRBJ2-7; TRBD1 matches at 9 bases. Germline V gene data show CDR1 as LNHDA and CDR2 as SQIVND (reference sequence). With V trimmed by 8 bases and J by 7 bases, 12 bases remained unmatched. There are 14 residues in the CDR3. In nucleotides, the CDR3 is TGTGCCAGTGAGATTAGGAACAGGGGGCAAGAGCAGTACTTC. Translating it yields CASEIRNRGQEQYF.

The chain couples TRBV2 to TRBJ2-5; 11 nucleotides match TRBD2. The CDR3 is 17 residues long. The V gene end was trimmed by 6 bases and the J gene end by 0 bases; junction bases not matched to a gene: 9. Germline values: CDR1 SNHLY, CDR2 FYNNEI. The CDR3 loop reads CASSHGTSGVNQETQYF. CDR3 coding DNA: TGTGCCAGCAGCCACGGGACTAGCGGAGTGAACCAAGAGACCCAGTACTTC.

CDR3 DNA sequence: TGCAGCGTGTGGACTAGCGTTTTCGAGCAGTACTTC. Its protein product is CSVWTSVFEQYF. This sequence joins TRBV29-1 and TRBJ2-7; TRBD2 matches 9 bases. Germline V gene lookup returns CDR1 SQVTM and CDR2 ANQGSEA. Unmatched junction bases numbered 6, after V lost 6 bases and J lost 6 bases. The CDR3 loop spans 12 amino acids.

The chain joins TRBV11-2 to TRBJ2-5, with a tentative D call TRBD2 (6 bases). V shed 8 bases and J shed 2 bases, with 12 bases lying between them. The CDR3 is made up of 13 amino acids. Germline loops: CDR1 SGHAT, CDR2 FQNNGV. CDR3 in DNA: TGTGCCAGCGTCTTCCGGGGGCAAGAGACCCAGTACTTC. Protein product: CASVFRGQETQYF.

The V gene is TRBV6-5, the J gene TRBJ1-2; 8 bases line up with TRBD1. The CDR3 runs 14 residues. The trim removed 4 bases at V and 7 bases at J, leaving 8 bases unmatched. Germline V gives CDR1 MNHEY, CDR2 SVGAGI. The CDR3 DNA follows: TGTGCCAGCAGTTCCCAGACAGGGGCGGGTGGCTACACCTTC. The encoded protein is CASSSQTGAGGYTF.

The CDR3, as DNA: TGCAGCGTTGACGGCGGGTCTGTGAATGAGCAGTTCTTC. As protein: CSVDGGSVNEQFF. The chain links TRBV29-1 to TRBJ2-1; a possible D gene is TRBD2 (5 bases). Trimming shortened V by 3 bases and J by 7 bases, and 13 bases separated the two germline ends. CDR3 length equals 13 residues. CDR1 and CDR2 from the germline V gene are SQVTM and ANQGSEA.

The rearrangement uses TRBV4-3 and TRBJ2-1; no clear D gene. CDR1 is LGHNA, CDR2 YSLEER, per germline. The length of the CDR3 is 17 residues. V gave up 0 bases and J gave up 0 bases, with 12 bases separating them. DNA of the CDR3: TGCGCCAGCAGCCAAGAGAGCGCAATATACTCCTACAATGAGCAGTTCTTC. Amino acids: CASSQESAIYSYNEQFF.

The gene calls are TRBV11-3 and TRBJ2-1; D call uncertain. Trimming cost V 0 bases and J 7 bases, with 7 bases left between them. Germline assignment: CDR1 SGHNT and CDR2 YENEEA. This CDR3 spans 13 amino acids. The CDR3 protein is CASSLEGPNEQFF. For the CDR3, the DNA is TGTGCCAGCAGCTTAGAGGGCCCTAATGAGCAGTTCTTC.

This sequence joins TRBV23-1 and TRBJ2-2, with 7 bases identical to TRBD1. TRBV23-1 is recorded as an ORF, its role being uncertain. The J segment lost 1 base and the V segment lost 7 bases, leaving 6 bases of the junction unmatched. The CDR3 consists of 15 residues. This chain's CDR3 is CASNGQAKNTGELFF. The CDR3 nucleotides are TGCGCCAGCAACGGACAGGCTAAGAACACCGGGGAGCTGTTTTTT.

The chain employs TRBV28 and TRBJ2-7; D is unclear. CDR3 length equals 14 residues. Trimming removed 4 bases at V and 3 bases at J, with 13 bases between. Germline CDR1 MDHEN, CDR2 SYDVKM. The CDR3 here is CASSSISLLYEQYF. CDR3 DNA: TGTGCCAGCAGTTCCATTTCCCTACTCTACGAGCAGTACTTC.

The chain recombines TRBV6-6 with TRBJ2-1; a possible D gene is TRBD1 (5 bases). V lost 6 bases to trimming and J lost 10 bases, with 7 bases between them. The CDR3 runs 10 residues. Germline-derived CDR1 and CDR2 are MNHNY and SVGAGI (reference sequence). The CDR3 region is CASRRGEQFF. The CDR3 DNA follows: TGTGCCAGCAGAAGGGGAGAGCAGTTCTTC.

V and J are TRBV5-4 and TRBJ2-3; TRBD2 might be the D (6 bases). Trimming took off 6 bases at V and 0 bases at J, with 20 bases between the two ends. Germline V CDR1 and CDR2: SGHNT, YYREEE (reference sequence). The CDR3 consists of 17 residues. The CDR3 reads CASTPMVGGASTDTQYF. CDR3 DNA sequence: TGTGCCAGCACCCCTATGGTCGGGGGAGCTAGCACAGATACGCAGTATTTT.

The rearrangement links TRBV5-4 to TRBJ1-4; 9 bases match TRBD1. The CDR3 spans 14 residues. CDR1 is SGHNT, CDR2 YYREEE, per germline (reference sequence). J was trimmed by 7 bases and V by 6 bases; bases with no gene match: 7. The CDR3 DNA reads TGTGCCAGCAAGGACAGGGGATCGGGTGAAAAACTGTTTTTT. Protein sequence: CASKDRGSGEKLFF.

The chain uses TRBV15 and TRBJ2-7; 8 bases map to TRBD2. Unmatched junction bases numbered 16, after V lost 4 bases and J lost 2 bases. The CDR3 extends over 18 amino acids. CDR1 and CDR2 (germline): LNHNV, YYDKDF (reference sequence). CDR3 amino acids: CATSTRGGQARGTYEQYF. CDR3 nucleotides: TGTGCCACCAGCACCCGGGGGGGTCAGGCTCGGGGAACCTACGAGCAGTACTTC. The variable domain in full, completed from reference TRBV15 and TRBJ2-7, reads DAMVIQNPRYQVTQFGKPVTLSCSQTLNHNVMYWYQQKSSQAPKLLFHYYDKDFNNEADTPDNFQSRRPNTSFCFLDIRSPGLGDTAMYLCATSTRGGQARGTYEQYFGPGTRLTVT.

The V gene is TRBV6-5, the J gene TRBJ1-3; D not resolved. This CDR3 contains 13 residues. Trimming removed 10 bases at V and 0 bases at J, with 10 bases between. Germline assignment: CDR1 MNHEY and CDR2 SVGAGI. The CDR3 sequence is CATTTYSGNTIYF. The CDR3 DNA sequence: TGTGCCACCACGACTTACTCTGGAAACACCATATATTTT.

The chain has TRBV27 and TRBJ2-3, with D possibly matching TRBD2 (5 bases). Looked up from germline, CDR1 is MNHEY and CDR2 is SMNVEV (reference sequence). V lost 2 bases, J lost 3 bases, and 9 bases lay in between. The CDR3 totals 14 residues. The CDR3 reads CASSLRGRTDTQYF. The CDR3 bases are TGTGCCAGCAGTTTACGTGGGAGAACAGATACGCAGTATTTT.

The chain couples TRBV1 to TRBJ1-1; the table's D call, TRBD1, has no DNA check behind it. TRBV1 is annotated as a pseudogene. This CDR3 has 14 amino acids. Here the CDR3 reads CTSVTGGKAPEAFF. The CDR3, as DNA: TGCACCAGCGTAACAGGGGGCAAGGCCCCTGAAGCTTTCTTT.

The gene calls are TRBV29-1 and TRBJ2-7; D is perhaps TRBD1 (7 bases). The CDR3 is 14 residues long. The V gene's germline CDR1 is SQVTM and CDR2 ANQGSEA. Trimming took off 6 bases at V and 2 bases at J, with 17 bases between the two ends. This CDR3 reads CSVAATGTPYEQYF. The CDR3 nucleotides read TGCAGCGTCGCCGCGACAGGGACTCCCTACGAGCAGTACTTC.

The rearrangement links TRBV29-1 to TRBJ2-7, with 10 bases aligning to TRBD1. The CDR3 runs 14 residues. Germline CDR1 SQVTM, CDR2 ANQGSEA. V trimming: 7 bases; J trimming: 7 bases; junction bases outside the gene matches: 13. The CDR3 sequence: CSAGTGDLLIEQYF. The CDR3, as DNA: TGCAGCGCAGGGACAGGGGACCTACTTATTGAGCAGTACTTC.

The rearrangement links TRBV27 to TRBJ1-2; 7 bases line up with TRBD1. V trimming: 5 bases; J trimming: 0 bases; junction bases outside the gene matches: 0. The CDR3 is 13 amino acids. Germline assignment: CDR1 MNHEY and CDR2 SMNVEV (reference sequence). The DNA of the CDR3 is TGTGCCAGCAGTGACAGGGCTAACTATGGCTACACCTTC. Its protein product is CASSDRANYGYTF.